These T cell receptor beta chains were read from a single sample in a study of cytomegalovirus exposure and HLA in healthy donors. Sequencing used immunoSEQ multiplex PCR; TCRdb keeps in-frame clones, though not all of them. Of 80,000 to 100,000 clones in the sample, roughly 84% are singletons; the top ten hold 6.3%. Specimen: PBMCs. These receptors came from a man in his late teens or twenties in good health and CMV-seropositive. CDR3s include the opening cysteine and the closing phenylalanine or tryptophan. Each record gives: J gene, D gene, clone size, CDR3 length, V gene, CDR3 protein, CDR3 DNA. A D gene is named only where the DNA matches it firmly. Clone size is shown for a subset of rows, as once, few, many or a class of expanded clone.

TRBJ2-2 | . | . | 15 | TRBV9 | CASSSRAQFTGELFF | TGTGCCAGCAGCTCCCGAGCCCAATTCACCGGGGAGCTGTTTTTT
TRBJ2-1 | . | . | 13 | TRBV7-3 | CASSPSRYNEQFF | TGTGCCAGCAGCCCCAGTCGATACAATGAGCAGTTCTTC
TRBJ2-7 | TRBD2 | . | 14 | TRBV28 | CASSSSGRVYEQYF | TGTGCCAGCAGTTCTAGCGGGCGTGTTTACGAGCAGTACTTC
TRBJ1-5 | . | . | 15 | TRBV27 | CASSFARDSNQPQHF | TGTGCCAGCAGTTTTGCCAGGGATAGCAATCAGCCCCAGCATTTT
TRBJ2-3 | TRBD1 | . | 15 | TRBV7-6 | CASSPDRDWADTQYF | TGTGCCAGCAGCCCGGACAGGGATTGGGCAGATACGCAGTATTTT
TRBJ1-5 | TRBD1 | . | 15 | TRBV7-8 | CASSFLDRGHQPQHF | TGTGCCAGCAGCTTCCTGGACAGGGGGCATCAGCCCCAGCATTTT
TRBJ2-2 | TRBD1 | . | 16 | TRBV6-1 | CASSENRGRGTGELFF | TGTGCCAGCAGTGAAAACAGGGGGCGTGGGACCGGGGAGCTGTTTTTT
TRBJ2-2 | TRBD2 | . | 16 | TRBV7-2 | CASSQSGALNTGELFF | TGTGCCAGCAGCCAAAGCGGGGCCCTGAACACCGGGGAGCTGTTTTTT
TRBJ1-4 | . | . | 15 | TRBV2 | CASRKRTETNEKLFF | TGTGCCAGCAGGAAACGGACAGAGACTAATGAAAAACTGTTTTTT
TRBJ2-1 | . | . | 16 | TRBV11-3 | CASSLEQGRLGNEQFF | TGTGCCAGCAGCTTAGAGCAGGGGCGCTTGGGCAATGAGCAGTTCTTC
TRBJ2-7 | . | . | 13 | TRBV7-8 | CASSLVTSREQYF | TGTGCCAGCAGCTTAGTAACTAGCCGTGAGCAGTACTTC
TRBJ2-1 | TRBD2 | . | 15 | TRBV7-8 | CASSPMGTSGGVQFF | TGTGCCAGCAGCCCGATGGGGACTAGCGGGGGGGTGCAGTTCTTC
TRBJ1-4 | TRBD1 | . | 15 | TRBV18 | CASSLQTGSNEKLFF | TGTGCCAGCTCACTTCAGACAGGGTCGAATGAAAAACTGTTTTTT
TRBJ2-1 | TRBD1 | . | 15 | TRBV7-9 | CASSLSGQGSNEQFF | TGTGCCAGCAGCTTATCTGGACAGGGGTCCAATGAGCAGTTCTTC
TRBJ2-1 | TRBD1 | . | 15 | TRBV9 | CASSGGQGLLNEQFF | TGTGCCAGCAGTGGGGGACAGGGTCTCCTTAATGAGCAGTTCTTC
TRBJ1-4 | . | . | 17 | TRBV12-5 | CASGFLIRGGSNEKLFF | TGTGCTAGTGGTTTTTTGATCCGGGGGGGCTCTAATGAAAAACTGTTTTTT
TRBJ2-1 | TRBD2 | . | 15 | TRBV19 | CASNDLAGRYNEQFF | TGTGCCAGTAACGACCTAGCGGGAAGGTACAATGAGCAGTTCTTC
TRBJ1-1 | . | . | 16 | TRBV10-1 | CAMRPFPLTRNTEAFF | TGCGCCATGAGACCGTTCCCTTTAACTAGAAACACTGAAGCTTTCTTT
TRBJ2-3 | . | . | 16 | TRBV4-3 | CASSQDMGSGTDTQYF | TGCGCCAGCAGCCAAGATATGGGGAGCGGCACAGATACGCAGTATTTT
TRBJ1-1 | . | once | 13 | TRBV19 | CASRSPQGPPAFF | TGTGCCAGTAGATCCCCACAGGGCCCCCCAGCTTTCTTT
TRBJ2-1 | TRBD2 | once | 16 | TRBV7-3 | CASSTTSGGNNNEQFF | TGTGCCAGCAGTACAACTAGCGGGGGGAACAACAATGAGCAGTTCTTC
TRBJ2-7 | TRBD2 | . | 18 | TRBV18 | CASSPLITSGTAPYEQYF | TGTGCCAGCTCACCATTAATCACTAGCGGGACGGCTCCGTACGAGCAGTACTTC